This TCR beta chain appears in the sequencing data of a study of blood T cell repertoires in COVID-19. Across the study: Nucleic acid was either cDNA or gDNA, and it came from T cells, B-cell-depleted T cells, or PBMCs.

Per the original methods: Amplifying reference gene primers gave estimates of nucleated cell counts. The assay was immunoSEQ multiplex PCR, and TCRdb's table has in-frame clones only and misses some. The V and J calls and the clone size are those of that table, but D and trimming were determined from the DNA. Among about 170,000 clones listed, 88% were seen once. The V and J ends lost 6 bases and 3 bases respectively, with 12 bases between them. The CDR3 runs to 13 residues. From germline, CDR1 is MNHEY and CDR2 SVGAGI. V is TRBV6-5 and J is TRBJ2-7, with D possibly TRBD2 on 6 matching bases. This TCR was sampled from a man between 50 and 59 years old who had recovered from COVID-19. What was sequenced was peripheral blood. CDR3 sequence: CASSFSGDYEQYF. The CDR3 DNA sequence: TGTGCCAGCAGCTTCTCGGGAGACTACGAGCAGTACTTC.